The rows below give T cell receptor beta chains drawn from one sample of a study of multiple sclerosis patients with progressive multifocal leukoencephalopathy. Using immunoSEQ multiplex PCR, the repertoire was profiled, and TCRdb retains in-frame clones only, with some absent. The sample carries roughly 30,000 clones, around 90% recorded once. The sample was PBMCs. All receptors come from a human donor with multiple sclerosis. Each CDR3 is given with its conserved first and last residue.

v_call cdr3_aa
TRBV4-1 CASSQATASTYEQYF
TRBV21-1 CASSKNGANVLTF
TRBV18 CASSLLLPGHRDEKLFF
TRBV6-5 CASSYQGQPNEKLFF
TRBV28 CASSLRQETQYF
TRBV4-2 CASSQDPGQGAETQYF
TRBV27 CASRGQGKTEAFF
TRBV7-2 CASSPDREKLFF
TRBV9 CASSVGRGGASGNTIYF
TRBV5-1 CASSSGWELAEAFF
TRBV15 CATSSSRESSELFF
TRBV20-1 CSRGDATEAFF
TRBV6-1 CASGGQASSEQYF
TRBV19 CASSKLNYGYTF
TRBV5-1 CASSLSGSNTEAFF
TRBV2 CASSADEGGTDTQYF
TRBV5-1 CASSPGQPYGYTF
TRBV7-6 CASNRGGQETQYF
TRBV27 CASRLFPMNTEAFF
TRBV5-6 CASSLPTNEKLFF
TRBV7-2 CASSLAGAGVFTEAFF
TRBV6-5 CASTDAGAQETQYF
TRBV5-1 CASSPRDSLYTEAFF
TRBV2 CASGAGFYNEQFF
TRBV9 CASIAVDPEGEFKAEKLFF
TRBV9 CASSVGDGRQQYF
TRBV5-1 CASSLDSLSAETQYF